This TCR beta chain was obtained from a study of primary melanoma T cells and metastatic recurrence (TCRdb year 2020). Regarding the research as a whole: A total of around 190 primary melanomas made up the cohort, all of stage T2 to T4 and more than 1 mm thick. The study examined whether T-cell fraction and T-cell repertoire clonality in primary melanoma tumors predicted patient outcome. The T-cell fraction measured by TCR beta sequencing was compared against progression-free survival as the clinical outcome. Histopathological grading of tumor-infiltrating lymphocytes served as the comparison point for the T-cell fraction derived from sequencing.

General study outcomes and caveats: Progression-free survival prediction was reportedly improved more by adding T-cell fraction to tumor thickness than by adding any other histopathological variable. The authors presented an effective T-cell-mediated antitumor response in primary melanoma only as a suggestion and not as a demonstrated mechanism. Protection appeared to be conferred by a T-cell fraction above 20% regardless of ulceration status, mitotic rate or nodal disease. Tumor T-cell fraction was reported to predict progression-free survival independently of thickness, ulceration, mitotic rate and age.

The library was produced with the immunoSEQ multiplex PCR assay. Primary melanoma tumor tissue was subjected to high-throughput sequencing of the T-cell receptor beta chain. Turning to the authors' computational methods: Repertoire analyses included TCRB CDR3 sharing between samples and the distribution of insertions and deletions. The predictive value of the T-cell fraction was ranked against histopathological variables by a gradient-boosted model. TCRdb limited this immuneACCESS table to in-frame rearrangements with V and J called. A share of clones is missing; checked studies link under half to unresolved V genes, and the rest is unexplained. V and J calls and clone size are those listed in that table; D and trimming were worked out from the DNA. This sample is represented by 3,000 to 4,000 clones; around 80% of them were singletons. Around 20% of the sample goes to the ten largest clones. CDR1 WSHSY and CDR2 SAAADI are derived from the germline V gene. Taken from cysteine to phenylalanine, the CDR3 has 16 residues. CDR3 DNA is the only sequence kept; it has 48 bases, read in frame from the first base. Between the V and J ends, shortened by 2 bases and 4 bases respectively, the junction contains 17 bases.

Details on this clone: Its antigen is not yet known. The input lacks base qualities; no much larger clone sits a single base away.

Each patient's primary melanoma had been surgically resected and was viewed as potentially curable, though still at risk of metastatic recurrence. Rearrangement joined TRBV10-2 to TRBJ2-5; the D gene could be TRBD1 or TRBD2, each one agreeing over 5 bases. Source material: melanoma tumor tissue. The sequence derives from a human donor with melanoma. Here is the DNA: TGCGCCAGCAGTGAGGACTTTGGGGCTAGCCGAGAGACCCAGTACTTC. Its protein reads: CASSEDFGASRETQYF.